What follows are 25 T cell receptor beta chains derived from one specimen sequenced in a study of shared clonotypes between healthy human individuals. Only in-frame clones appear in the TCRdb table, and some are missing; sequencing was by immunoSEQ multiplex PCR. The table has 550,000 to 800,000 clones, around 72% seen once. The specimen sequenced was memory CD4+ T cells sorted from blood. Subset meaning: CD45RA-negative fraction. The source of these receptors is a woman aged 25 to 45 in good health.

This clone has at least ten counts. V and J are TRBV10-2 and TRBJ1-2; 9 nucleotides align to TRBD1. Germline V gene sequence: CDR1 WSHSY, CDR2 SAAADI. This CDR3 has 13 residues. V gave up 7 bases and J gave up 8 bases; unmatched junction bases: 8. CDR3 sequence: CASTGTGLGGYTF. The CDR3 DNA sequence: TGCGCCAGCACTGGGACAGGGCTCGGGGGCTACACCTTC.

In the case of this clone: Its ends do not fully match the called genes, so a read error is possible. The gene calls are TRBV27 and TRBJ2-3; TRBD2 agrees at 8 bases. Germline V gene data show CDR1 as MNHEY and CDR2 as SMNVEV (reference sequence). CDR3 size: 15 residues. CDR3 DNA: TGTGCCACACTGGGTCCGGGACTAGGCACCGATACGCAGTATTTT. Amino acids: CATLGPGLGTDTQYF.

The chain is built from TRBV5-4 and TRBJ2-5; a possible D gene is TRBD2 (5 bases). Trimming left V 4 bases short and J 4 bases short, with 11 bases between. Germline values: CDR1 SGHNT, CDR2 YYREEE (reference sequence). This CDR3 has 13 residues. The CDR3 DNA reads as TGTGCCAGCAGCCAAGAGGGTACAGAGACCCAGTACTTC. Translated: CASSQEGTETQYF.

The V and J genes are TRBV6-5 and TRBJ2-7, with D possibly TRBD2 on 6 matching bases. Trimming left V 7 bases short and J 4 bases short, with 17 bases between. This CDR3 contains 14 residues. Looked up from germline, CDR1 is MNHEY and CDR2 is SVGAGI. The CDR3 sequence: CASKPGLAFYEQYF. CDR3 bases: TGTGCCAGCAAGCCGGGACTGGCATTTTACGAGCAGTACTTC.

The chain carries TRBV6-1 and TRBJ2-7, with unresolved D. Trimming removed 7 bases at V and 0 bases at J, with 13 bases between. Germline V gives CDR1 MNHNS, CDR2 SASEGT. The CDR3 is made up of 14 amino acids. In DNA form, the CDR3 reads TGTGCCAGCATGACTGAATTAAGCTCCTACGAGCAGTACTTC. This sequence encodes CASMTELSSYEQYF.

This chain connects TRBV30 to TRBJ2-3; 16 bases line up with TRBD2. Unmatched junction bases numbered 10, after V lost 4 bases and J lost 0 bases. Germline lookup yields CDR1 GTSNPN and CDR2 SVGIG (reference sequence). This CDR3 is 19 amino acids long. In DNA form, the CDR3 reads TGTGCCTGGAACGGGGGGGGACTAGCGGGAGGGTCAAGCACAGATACGCAGTATTTT. Amino acids: CAWNGGGLAGGSSTDTQYF.

The V gene is TRBV5-5, the J gene TRBJ2-2; TRBD2 matches at 15 bases. Per the germline V gene, CDR1 is SGHKS and CDR2 is YYEKEE (reference sequence). The CDR3 extends over 18 amino acids. With V trimmed by 3 bases and J by 6 bases, 9 bases remained unmatched. CDR3 sequence (DNA): TGTGCCAGCAGCTCTCCGGGACTAGCGGGAGGAGCCGCCGGGGAGCTGTTTTTT. This gives the protein CASSSPGLAGGAAGELFF.

The chain employs TRBV19 and TRBJ2-1, with 7 bases fitting TRBD2. V lost 4 bases and J lost 0; bases outside the gene matches: 3. The CDR3 consists of 15 residues. Germline CDR1 LNHDA, CDR2 SQIVND (reference sequence). CDR3 residues: CASSSSGNSYNEQFF. CDR3 DNA: TGTGCCAGTAGTAGCAGCGGGAACTCCTACAATGAGCAGTTCTTC.

This CDR3 reads CASTPRLAEYNEQFF. CDR3 DNA: TGTGCCAGTACCCCCAGACTAGCGGAATACAATGAGCAGTTCTTC. This chain connects TRBV19 to TRBJ2-1; 9 nucleotides line up with TRBD2. This CDR3 region has 15 residues. The germline CDR1 and CDR2 sequences are LNHDA and SQIVND (reference sequence). V shed 7 bases and J 4 bases; nucleotides not matched to a gene: 8.

CDR3 loop: CASSSRLGTQYF. The CDR3 DNA reads TGTGCCAGCAGCTCCAGACTAGGTACGCAGTATTTT. V and J are TRBV9 and TRBJ2-3; tentatively, D is TRBD2 (6 bases). The CDR3 consists of 12 residues. Per the germline V gene, CDR1 is SGDLS and CDR2 is YYNGEE. The germline V and J ends were trimmed by 4 bases and 8 bases, with 11 bases remaining between them. The full variable domain, in which reference TRBV9 and TRBJ2-3 provide the parts outside the CDR3, is DSGVTQTPKHLITATGQRVTLRCSPRSGDLSVYWYQQSLDQGLQFLIQYYNGEERAKGNILERFSAQQFPDLHSELNLSSLELGDSALYFCASSSRLGTQYFGPGTRLTVL.

The chain couples TRBV27 to TRBJ2-7; TRBD2 might be the D (6 bases). This CDR3 spans 18 amino acids. Trimming removed 3 bases at V and 2 bases at J, with 23 bases between. In germline, CDR1 is MNHEY, CDR2 SMNVEV (reference sequence). The CDR3, as DNA: TGTGCCAGCAGTTTCTCTGGCATGGGAGGTAGAGGCGCCTACGAGCAGTACTTC. Protein sequence: CASSFSGMGGRGAYEQYF.

The chain employs TRBV6-1 and TRBJ2-7; 9 bases map to TRBD2. Germline CDR1 reads MNHNS; CDR2 reads SASEGT. This CDR3 has 14 residues. V was clipped by 4 bases and J by 3 bases; unmatched bases: 4. CDR3 bases: TGTGCCAGCAGTGTGTTAGCGGGAGTCTACGAGCAGTACTTC. Translated, it gives CASSVLAGVYEQYF.

V is TRBV6-5 and J is TRBJ2-3; 12 bases fit TRBD2. In germline, CDR1 is MNHEY, CDR2 SVGAGI. Unmatched junction bases numbered 1, after V lost 5 bases and J lost 1 base. This CDR3 comprises 15 residues. This CDR3 reads CASSRTSGGTDTQYF. CDR3 sequence (DNA): TGTGCCAGCAGTAGGACTAGCGGGGGCACAGATACGCAGTATTTT.

The V and J genes are TRBV5-4 and TRBJ1-3; TRBD1 matches at 9 bases. V dropped 4 bases and J dropped 0; count of bases not matched to a gene: 2. From germline, CDR1 is SGHNT and CDR2 YYREEE (reference sequence). The CDR3 sequence is 15 residues long. CDR3 DNA: TGTGCCAGCAGCACGGGACAGGGCTCTGGAAACACCATATATTTT. It codes for CASSTGQGSGNTIYF.

Regarding this clone: This same CDR3 is encoded by further DNA sequences in the sample. V gene TRBV5-1 combines with J gene TRBJ2-3; 8 bases match TRBD2. Germline lookup yields CDR1 SGHRS and CDR2 YFSETQ. CDR3 length: 14 amino acids. With 2 bases clipped from V and 1 base from J, the junction kept 0 bases outside the gene matches. The CDR3 DNA is TGCGCCAGCAGCTTAGCGGGGGGCACAGATACGCAGTATTTT. Amino acid sequence: CASSLAGGTDTQYF.

This clone was counted a few times. V and J are TRBV11-2 and TRBJ1-3; TRBD1 is a possible D gene (5 bases). In germline, CDR1 is SGHAT, CDR2 FQNNGV. The CDR3 runs to 12 residues. Trimming pared 3 bases from V and 8 bases from J, leaving 8 bases between. For the CDR3, the DNA is TGTGCCAGCAGCTTGAGGGGATACACCATATATTTT. Translation: CASSLRGYTIYF.

CDR3: CASSIDRGRGPETQYF. The CDR3 DNA sequence: TGTGCCAGTAGTATAGATAGGGGGAGGGGCCCGGAGACCCAGTACTTC. The V call is TRBV19, the J call TRBJ2-5; D is perhaps TRBD2 (7 bases). From germline, CDR1 is LNHDA and CDR2 SQIVND (reference sequence). The CDR3 totals 16 residues. V lost 0 bases, J lost 5 bases, and 16 bases lay in between.

The rearrangement links TRBV5-1 to TRBJ1-4, with 7 nucleotides matching TRBD1. CDR3 length: 16 amino acids. Germline CDR1 SGHRS, CDR2 YFSETQ. Trimming removed 7 bases from V and 5 bases from J; junction bases left unmatched: 14. As DNA, the CDR3 is TGCGCCAGCCGCCAAGCTTACAGGGGACAGAATGAAAAACTGTTTTTT. Residues: CASRQAYRGQNEKLFF.

CDR3 DNA: TGCGCCAGCAGCCGTACTGTCACAGGGGTAGGTTCTGGGGCCAACGTCCTGACTTTC. Amino acid sequence: CASSRTVTGVGSGANVLTF. The V gene is TRBV5-1, the J gene TRBJ2-6; 7 bases fit TRBD1. This CDR3 is built from 19 residues. Germline assignment: CDR1 SGHRS and CDR2 YFSETQ. V lost 4 bases and J lost 1; bases outside the gene matches: 14.

The CDR3, as DNA: TGTGCCAGTATCCCCGGGAACAGGCATCTCTATGGCTACACCTTC. Protein: CASIPGNRHLYGYTF. This chain connects TRBV28 to TRBJ1-2; tentative D call: TRBD1 (5 bases). The CDR3 length is 15 residues. V was clipped by 9 bases and J by 4 bases, with 21 bases between them. Germline CDR1 and CDR2: MDHEN and SYDVKM.

The V and J genes are TRBV7-2 and TRBJ1-5, with D tentatively TRBD1 (5 bases). This CDR3 region has 15 residues. The germline V gene encodes CDR1 SGHTA and CDR2 FQGNSA. Trimming cost V 2 bases and J 0 bases, with 8 bases left between them. In nucleotides, the CDR3 is TGTGCCAGCAGCTTACTCAGGGATAGCAATCAGCCCCAGCATTTT. It is translated as CASSLLRDSNQPQHF. Full variable domain (missing parts from reference TRBV7-2 and TRBJ1-5): GAGVSQSPSNKVTEKGKDVELRCDPISGHTALYWYRQSLGQGLEFLIYFQGNSAPDKSGLPSDRFSAERTGGSVSTLTIQRTQQEDSAVYLCASSLLRDSNQPQHFGDGTRLSIL.

The rearrangement links TRBV30 to TRBJ2-1, with 10 bases lining up with TRBD2. Trimming at V came to 4 bases and at J to 7 bases, leaving 7 bases not matched to a gene. This CDR3 spans 14 amino acids. Germline CDR1 is GTSNPN and CDR2 is SVGIG (reference sequence). The CDR3 bases are TGTGCCTGGATAAGCGGGAGGGCCGGTAATGAGCAGTTCTTC. It is translated as CAWISGRAGNEQFF.

This clone has just a few counts. The chain recombines TRBV18 with TRBJ1-2; 9 bases match TRBD1. The V gene's germline CDR1 is KGHSH and CDR2 LQKENI. V gave up 1 base and J gave up 4 bases; unmatched junction bases: 4. CDR3 length equals 15 residues. The CDR3 loop is CASSPRGQGSYGYTF. The CDR3 region has the DNA TGTGCCAGCTCACCACGGGGACAGGGTTCCTATGGCTACACCTTC. Full variable domain (rest looked up from reference TRBV18 and TRBJ1-2): NAGVMQNPRHLVRRRGQEARLRCSPMKGHSHVYWYRQLPEEGLKFMVYLQKENIIDESGMPKERFSAEFPKEGPSILRIQQVVRGDSAAYFCASSPRGQGSYGYTFGSGTRLTVV.

Ten or more counts support this clone. The genes are TRBV6-1 and TRBJ2-7; 8 positions match TRBD2. The germline V gene has CDR1 MNHNS and CDR2 SASEGT. V lost 6 bases and J lost 0; bases outside the gene matches: 1. This CDR3 contains 13 residues. The CDR3 DNA is TGTGCCAGCAGGGGGACTAGCTCCTACGAGCAGTACTTC. It yields the protein CASRGTSSYEQYF.

This clone was counted once. The gene calls are TRBV6-1 and TRBJ2-1; 7 bases agree with TRBD2. This CDR3 spans 14 amino acids. The germline CDR1 and CDR2 sequences are MNHNS and SASEGT. V shed 7 bases and J 4 bases; nucleotides not matched to a gene: 7. The CDR3 DNA reads as TGTGCCAGCACCTACGGGGGGAATTACAATGAGCAGTTCTTC. Its protein product is CASTYGGNYNEQFF.